This T cell receptor beta chain stems from a study of beta chain features in type 1 diabetes. Study-level results: A moderate, significant TCRB CDR3 shortening appeared in type 1 diabetes across four CD4+ subsets. Sequencing used cDNA, and cells with high TCR expression could therefore be over-represented.

The investigators reverse transcribed all of the isolated RNA, so they sequenced expressed TCRB transcripts. Sequenced naive, central memory and regulatory T cell samples produced an average of about 3.57 million reads. Method: immunoSEQ multiplex PCR; TCRdb's copy keeps in-frame clones and lacks some. The sample holds a few hundred thousand clones; approximately 16% are singletons and the top ten take approximately 0.087%. V lost 0 bases and J lost 4; bases outside the gene matches: 10. Germline CDR1 reads GTSNPN; CDR2 reads SVGIG (reference sequence). This CDR3 contains 17 residues. This clone has just a few counts. Its antigen remains unidentified. A single heparinised draw of roughly 120 mL on average was taken per donor. Staining for CD45RO/CCR7/CD25/CD127/CD95/CD27 allowed sorting of CD4+ naive, central memory, regulatory and stem cell-like memory cells.

Sequenced material: naive CD4+ T cells from blood. This clonotype was sampled from a man aged 25 to 40 with type 1 diabetes. The chain has TRBV30 and TRBJ2-2, with 8 bases that match TRBD2. The DNA of the CDR3 is TGTGCCTGGAGTGTACGTTCGTCAGCGGGAGTCACCGGGGAGCTGTTTTTT. Encoded protein: CAWSVRSSAGVTGELFF. The whole variable domain, filled in from reference TRBV30 and TRBJ2-2, reads SQTIHQWPATLVQPVGSPLSLECTVEGTSNPNLYWYRQAAGRGLQLLFYSVGIGQISSEVPQNLSASRPQDRQFILSSKKLLLSDSGFYLCAWSVRSSAGVTGELFFGEGSRLTVL.